The present T cell receptor (beta chain) was sequenced within a study of cytomegalovirus exposure and HLA in healthy donors. The PCR ran on 60 Vbeta and 13 Jbeta primers. Repertoires were generated with immunoSEQ multiplex PCR, while TCRdb's copy carries only in-frame clones and drops some. The data contain 80,000 to 95,000 clones, roughly two thirds of them singletons. To note about this clone: The target antigen is unknown.

Study-wide results and limits: Most TCR sequences were uncommon, yet certain public TCRs appeared in many donors.

Trimming cost V 0 bases and J 3 bases, with 10 bases left between them. This CDR3 is 15 amino acids long. Germline V gene data show CDR1 as SGHRS and CDR2 as YFSETQ. V usage is TRBV5-1 and J usage is TRBJ2-1, with a possible D match to TRBD1 (5 bases). Sequences were obtained from PBMCs. This TCR was sampled from a human donor in good health. The CDR3 bases are TGCGCCAGCAGCTTGGATGGGGCGGACTACAATGAGCAGTTCTTC. It specifies CASSLDGADYNEQFF.